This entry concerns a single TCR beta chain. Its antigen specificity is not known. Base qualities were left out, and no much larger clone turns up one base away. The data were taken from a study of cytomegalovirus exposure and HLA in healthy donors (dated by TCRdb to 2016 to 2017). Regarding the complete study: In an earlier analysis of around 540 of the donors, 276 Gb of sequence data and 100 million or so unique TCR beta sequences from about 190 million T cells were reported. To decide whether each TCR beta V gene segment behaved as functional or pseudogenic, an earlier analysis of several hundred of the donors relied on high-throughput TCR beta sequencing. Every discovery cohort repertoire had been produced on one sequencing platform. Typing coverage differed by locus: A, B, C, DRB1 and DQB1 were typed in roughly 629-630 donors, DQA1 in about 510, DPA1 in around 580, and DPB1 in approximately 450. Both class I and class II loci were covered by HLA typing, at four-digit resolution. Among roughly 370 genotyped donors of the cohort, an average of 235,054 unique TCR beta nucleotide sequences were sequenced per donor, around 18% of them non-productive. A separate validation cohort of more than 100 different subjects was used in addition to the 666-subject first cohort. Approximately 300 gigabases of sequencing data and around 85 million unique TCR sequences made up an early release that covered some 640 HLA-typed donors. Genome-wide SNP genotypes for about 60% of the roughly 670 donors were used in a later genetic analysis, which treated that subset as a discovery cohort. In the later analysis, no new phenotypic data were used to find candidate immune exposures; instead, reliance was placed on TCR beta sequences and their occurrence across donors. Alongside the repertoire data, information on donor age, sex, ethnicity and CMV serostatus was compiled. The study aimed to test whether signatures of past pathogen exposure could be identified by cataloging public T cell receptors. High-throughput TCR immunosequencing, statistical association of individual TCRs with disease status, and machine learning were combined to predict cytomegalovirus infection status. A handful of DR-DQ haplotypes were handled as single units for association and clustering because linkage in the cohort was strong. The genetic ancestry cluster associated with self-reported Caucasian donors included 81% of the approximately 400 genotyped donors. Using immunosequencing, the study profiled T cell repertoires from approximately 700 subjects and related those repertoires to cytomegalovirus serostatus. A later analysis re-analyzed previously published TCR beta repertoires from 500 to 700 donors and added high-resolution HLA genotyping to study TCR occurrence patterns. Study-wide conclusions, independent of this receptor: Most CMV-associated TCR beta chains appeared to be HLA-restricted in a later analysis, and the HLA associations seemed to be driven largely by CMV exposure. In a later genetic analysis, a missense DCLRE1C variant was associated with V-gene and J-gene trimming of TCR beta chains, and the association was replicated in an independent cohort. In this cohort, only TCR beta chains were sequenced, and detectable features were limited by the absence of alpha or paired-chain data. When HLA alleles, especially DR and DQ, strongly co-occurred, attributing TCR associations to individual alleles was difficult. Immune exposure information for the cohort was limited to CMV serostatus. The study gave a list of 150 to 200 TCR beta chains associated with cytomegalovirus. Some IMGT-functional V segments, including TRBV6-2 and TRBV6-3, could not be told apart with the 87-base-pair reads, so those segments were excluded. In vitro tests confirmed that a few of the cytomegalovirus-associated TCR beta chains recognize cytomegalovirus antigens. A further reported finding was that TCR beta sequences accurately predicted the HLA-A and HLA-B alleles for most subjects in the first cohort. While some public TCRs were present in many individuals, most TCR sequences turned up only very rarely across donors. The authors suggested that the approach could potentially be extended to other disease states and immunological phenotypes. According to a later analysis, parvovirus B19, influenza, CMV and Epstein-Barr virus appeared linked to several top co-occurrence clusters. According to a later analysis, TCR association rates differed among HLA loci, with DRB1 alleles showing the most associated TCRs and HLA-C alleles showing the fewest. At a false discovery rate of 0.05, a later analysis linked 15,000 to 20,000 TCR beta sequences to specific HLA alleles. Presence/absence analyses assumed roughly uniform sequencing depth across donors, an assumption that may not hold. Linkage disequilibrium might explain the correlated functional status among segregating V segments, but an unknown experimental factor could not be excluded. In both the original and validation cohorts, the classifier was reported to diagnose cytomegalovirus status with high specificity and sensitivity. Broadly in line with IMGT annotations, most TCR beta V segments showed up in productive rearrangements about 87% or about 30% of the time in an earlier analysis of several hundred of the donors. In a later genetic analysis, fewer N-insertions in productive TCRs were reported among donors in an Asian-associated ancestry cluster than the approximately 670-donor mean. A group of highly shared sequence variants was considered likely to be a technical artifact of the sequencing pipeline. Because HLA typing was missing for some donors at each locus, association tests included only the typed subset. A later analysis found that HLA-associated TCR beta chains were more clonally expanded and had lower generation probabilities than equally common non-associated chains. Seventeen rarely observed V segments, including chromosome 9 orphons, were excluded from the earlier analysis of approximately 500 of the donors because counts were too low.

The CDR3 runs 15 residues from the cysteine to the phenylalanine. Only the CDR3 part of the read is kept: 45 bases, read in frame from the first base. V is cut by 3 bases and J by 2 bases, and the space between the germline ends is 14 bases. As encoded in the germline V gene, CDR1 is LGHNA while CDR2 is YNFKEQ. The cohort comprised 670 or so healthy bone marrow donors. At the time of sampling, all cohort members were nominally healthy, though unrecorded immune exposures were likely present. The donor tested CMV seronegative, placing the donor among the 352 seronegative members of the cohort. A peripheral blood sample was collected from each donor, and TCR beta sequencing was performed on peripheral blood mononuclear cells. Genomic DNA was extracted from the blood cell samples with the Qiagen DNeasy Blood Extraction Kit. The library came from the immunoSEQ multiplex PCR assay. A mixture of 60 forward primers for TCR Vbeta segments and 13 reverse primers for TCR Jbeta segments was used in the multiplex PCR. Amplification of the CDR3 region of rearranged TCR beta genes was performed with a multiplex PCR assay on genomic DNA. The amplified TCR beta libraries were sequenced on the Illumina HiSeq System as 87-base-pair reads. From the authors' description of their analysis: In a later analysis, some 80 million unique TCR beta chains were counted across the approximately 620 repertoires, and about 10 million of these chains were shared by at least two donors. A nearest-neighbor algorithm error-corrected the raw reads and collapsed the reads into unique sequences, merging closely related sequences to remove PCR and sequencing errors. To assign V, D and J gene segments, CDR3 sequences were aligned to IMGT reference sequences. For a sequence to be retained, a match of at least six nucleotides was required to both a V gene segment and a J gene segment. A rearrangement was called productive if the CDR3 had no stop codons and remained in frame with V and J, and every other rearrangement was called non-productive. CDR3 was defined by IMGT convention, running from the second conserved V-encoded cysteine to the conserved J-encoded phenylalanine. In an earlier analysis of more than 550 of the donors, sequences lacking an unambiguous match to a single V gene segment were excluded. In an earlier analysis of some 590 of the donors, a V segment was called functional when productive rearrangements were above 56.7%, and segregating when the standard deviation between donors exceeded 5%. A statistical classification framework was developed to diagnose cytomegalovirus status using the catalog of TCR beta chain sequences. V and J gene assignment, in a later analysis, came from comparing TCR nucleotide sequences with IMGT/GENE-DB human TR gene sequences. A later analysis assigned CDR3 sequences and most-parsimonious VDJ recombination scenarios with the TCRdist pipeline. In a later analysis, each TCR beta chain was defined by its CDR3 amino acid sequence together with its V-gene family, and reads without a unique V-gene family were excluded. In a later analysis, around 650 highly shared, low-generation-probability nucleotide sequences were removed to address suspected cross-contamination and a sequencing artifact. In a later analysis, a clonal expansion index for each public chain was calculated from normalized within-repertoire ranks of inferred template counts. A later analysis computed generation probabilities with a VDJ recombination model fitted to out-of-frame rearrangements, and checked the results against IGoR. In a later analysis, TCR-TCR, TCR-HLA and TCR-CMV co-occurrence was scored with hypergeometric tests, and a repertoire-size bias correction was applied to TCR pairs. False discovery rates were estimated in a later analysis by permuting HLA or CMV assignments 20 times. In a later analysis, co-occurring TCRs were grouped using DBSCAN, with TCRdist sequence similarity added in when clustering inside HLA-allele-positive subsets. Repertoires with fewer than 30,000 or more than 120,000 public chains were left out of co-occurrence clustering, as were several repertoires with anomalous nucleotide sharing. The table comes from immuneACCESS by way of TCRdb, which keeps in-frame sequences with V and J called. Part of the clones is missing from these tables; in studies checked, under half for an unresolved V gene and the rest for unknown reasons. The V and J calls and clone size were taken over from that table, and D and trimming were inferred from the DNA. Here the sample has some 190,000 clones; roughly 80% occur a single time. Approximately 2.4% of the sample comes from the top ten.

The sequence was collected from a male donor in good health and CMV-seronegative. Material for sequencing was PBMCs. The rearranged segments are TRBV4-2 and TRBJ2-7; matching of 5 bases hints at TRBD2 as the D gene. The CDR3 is CASSQAGRVPYEQYF. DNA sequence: TGTGCCAGCAGCCAGGCGGGCAGAGTTCCCTACGAGCAGTACTTC.